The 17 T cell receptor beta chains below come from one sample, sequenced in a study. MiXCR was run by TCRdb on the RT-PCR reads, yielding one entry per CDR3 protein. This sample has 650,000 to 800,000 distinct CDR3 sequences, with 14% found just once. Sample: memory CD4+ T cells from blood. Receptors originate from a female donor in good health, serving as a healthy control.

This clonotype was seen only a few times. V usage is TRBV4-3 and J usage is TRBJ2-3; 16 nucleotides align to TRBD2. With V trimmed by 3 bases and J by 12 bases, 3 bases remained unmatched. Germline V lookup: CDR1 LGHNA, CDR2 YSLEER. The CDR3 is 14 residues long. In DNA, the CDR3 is TGCGCCAGCAGCCAGGGACTAGCGGGGGGGCCACAGTATTTT. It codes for CASSQGLAGGPQYF.

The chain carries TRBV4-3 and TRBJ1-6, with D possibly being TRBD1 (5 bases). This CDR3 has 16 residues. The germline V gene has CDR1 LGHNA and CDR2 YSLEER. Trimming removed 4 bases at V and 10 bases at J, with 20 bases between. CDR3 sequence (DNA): TGCGCCAGCAGCCCCTCCCTCAGGGCGTTAGGGTCACCCCTCCACTTT. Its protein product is CASSPSLRALGSPLHF.

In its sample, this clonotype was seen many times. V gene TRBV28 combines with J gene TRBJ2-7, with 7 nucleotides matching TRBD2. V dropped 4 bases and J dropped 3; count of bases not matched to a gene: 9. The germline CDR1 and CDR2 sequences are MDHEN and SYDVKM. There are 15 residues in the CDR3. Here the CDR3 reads CASSSAGTILYEQYF. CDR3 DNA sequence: TGTGCCAGCAGTTCCGCCGGGACTATCCTCTACGAGCAGTACTTC.

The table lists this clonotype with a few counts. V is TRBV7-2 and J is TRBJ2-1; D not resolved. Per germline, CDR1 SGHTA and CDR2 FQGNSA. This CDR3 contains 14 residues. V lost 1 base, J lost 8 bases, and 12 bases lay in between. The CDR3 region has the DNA TGTGCCAGCAGCTTAGGGTGGAGCTCAGATGAGCAGTTCTTC. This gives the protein CASSLGWSSDEQFF. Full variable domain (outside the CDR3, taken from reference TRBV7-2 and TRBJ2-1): GAGVSQSPSNKVTEKGKDVELRCDPISGHTALYWYRQSLGQGLEFLIYFQGNSAPDKSGLPSDRFSAERTGGSVSTLTIQRTQQEDSAVYLCASSLGWSSDEQFFGPGTRLTVL.

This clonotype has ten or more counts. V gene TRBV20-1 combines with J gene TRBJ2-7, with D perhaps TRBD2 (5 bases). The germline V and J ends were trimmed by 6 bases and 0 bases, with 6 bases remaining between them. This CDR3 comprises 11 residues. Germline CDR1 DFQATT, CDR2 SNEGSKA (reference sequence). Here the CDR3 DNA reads TGCAGTGCCCGGGACTCCTACGAGCAGTACTTC. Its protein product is CSARDSYEQYF.

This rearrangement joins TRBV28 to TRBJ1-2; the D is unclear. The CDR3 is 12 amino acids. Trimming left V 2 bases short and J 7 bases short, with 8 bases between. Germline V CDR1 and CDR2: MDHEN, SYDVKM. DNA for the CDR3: TGTGCCAGCAGTTTACCCGAGAGTGGCTACACCTTC. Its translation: CASSLPESGYTF.

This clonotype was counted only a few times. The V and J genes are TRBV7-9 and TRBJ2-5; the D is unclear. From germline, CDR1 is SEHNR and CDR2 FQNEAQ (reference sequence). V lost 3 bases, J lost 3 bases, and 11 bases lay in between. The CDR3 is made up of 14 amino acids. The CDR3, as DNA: TGTGCCAGCAGCTTTCCGGTGGGAAAAGAGACCCAGTACTTC. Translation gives CASSFPVGKETQYF.

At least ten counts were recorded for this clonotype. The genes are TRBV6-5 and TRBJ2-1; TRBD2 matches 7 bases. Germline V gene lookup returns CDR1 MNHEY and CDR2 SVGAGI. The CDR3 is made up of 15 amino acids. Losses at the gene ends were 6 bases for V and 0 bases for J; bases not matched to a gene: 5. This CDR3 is CASRPGLSSYNEQFF. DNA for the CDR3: TGTGCCAGCAGGCCGGGACTAAGCTCCTACAATGAGCAGTTCTTC.

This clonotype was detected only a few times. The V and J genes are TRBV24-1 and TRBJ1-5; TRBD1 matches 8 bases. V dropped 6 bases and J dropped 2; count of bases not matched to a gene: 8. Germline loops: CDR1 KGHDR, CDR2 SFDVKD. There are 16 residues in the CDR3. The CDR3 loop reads CATSMAGGSGNQPQHF. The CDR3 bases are TGTGCCACCAGTATGGCAGGGGGCTCCGGCAATCAGCCCCAGCATTTT.

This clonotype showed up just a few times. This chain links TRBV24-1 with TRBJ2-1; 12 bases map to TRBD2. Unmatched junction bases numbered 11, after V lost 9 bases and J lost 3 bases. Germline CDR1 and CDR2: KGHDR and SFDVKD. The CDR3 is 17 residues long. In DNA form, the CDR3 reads TGTGCCACCTCGACGAGGGGACTAGCGGGTGGCTACAATGAGCAGTTCTTC. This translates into CATSTRGLAGGYNEQFF.

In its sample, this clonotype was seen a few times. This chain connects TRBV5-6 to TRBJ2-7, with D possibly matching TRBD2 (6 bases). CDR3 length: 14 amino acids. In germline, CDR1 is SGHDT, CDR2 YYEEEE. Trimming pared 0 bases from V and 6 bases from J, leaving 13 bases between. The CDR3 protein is CASSLGGVEGEQYF. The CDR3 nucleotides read TGTGCCAGCAGCTTGGGCGGGGTGGAGGGCGAGCAGTACTTC.

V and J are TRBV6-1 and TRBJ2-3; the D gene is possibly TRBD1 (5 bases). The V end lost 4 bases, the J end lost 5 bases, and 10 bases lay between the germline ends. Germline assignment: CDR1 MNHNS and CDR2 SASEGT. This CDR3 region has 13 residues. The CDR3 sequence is CASSVLGVDTQYF. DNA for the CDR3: TGTGCCAGCAGTGTCTTAGGGGTAGATACGCAGTATTTT.

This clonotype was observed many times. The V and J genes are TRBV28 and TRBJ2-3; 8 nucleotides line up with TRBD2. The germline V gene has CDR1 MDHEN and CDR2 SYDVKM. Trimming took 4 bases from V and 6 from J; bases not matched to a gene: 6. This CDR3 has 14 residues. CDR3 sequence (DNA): TGTGCCAGCAGTTCCGGGACTAGTTCGGATACGCAGTATTTT. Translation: CASSSGTSSDTQYF.

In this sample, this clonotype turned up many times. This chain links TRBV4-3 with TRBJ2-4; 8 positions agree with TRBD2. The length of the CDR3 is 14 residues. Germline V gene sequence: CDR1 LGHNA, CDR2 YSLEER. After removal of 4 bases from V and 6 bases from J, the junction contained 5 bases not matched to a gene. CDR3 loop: CASSPMRGANIQYF. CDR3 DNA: TGCGCCAGCAGCCCGATGCGGGGGGCAAACATTCAGTACTTC.

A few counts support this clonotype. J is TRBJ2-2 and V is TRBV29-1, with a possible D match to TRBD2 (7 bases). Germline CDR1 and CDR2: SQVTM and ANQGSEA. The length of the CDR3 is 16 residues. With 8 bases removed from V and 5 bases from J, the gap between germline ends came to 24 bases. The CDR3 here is CSFSRGADWRTGELFF. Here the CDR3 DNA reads TGCAGCTTCTCCCGGGGGGCAGACTGGAGGACCGGGGAGCTGTTTTTT.

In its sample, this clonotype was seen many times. CDR3 coding DNA: TGCAGTGAGCCTTACCCCAGGGGAGGCTATGGCTACACCTTC. It translates to CSEPYPRGGYGYTF. V is TRBV20-1 and J is TRBJ1-2; TRBD1 might be the D (6 bases). Germline CDR1 and CDR2: DFQATT and SNEGSKA (reference sequence). CDR3 length: 14 amino acids. V lost 7 bases and J lost 4, with 19 bases in between.

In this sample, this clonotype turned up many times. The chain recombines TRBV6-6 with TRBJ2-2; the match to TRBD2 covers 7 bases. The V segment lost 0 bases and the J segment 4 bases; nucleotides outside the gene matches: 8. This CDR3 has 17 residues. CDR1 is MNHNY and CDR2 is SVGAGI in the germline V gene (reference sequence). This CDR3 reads CASSYSRGSGSTGELFF. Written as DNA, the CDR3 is TGTGCCAGCAGTTACTCGCGGGGGTCGGGGAGCACCGGGGAGCTGTTTTTT.